This TCR beta chain was captured in a study of blood T cell repertoires in COVID-19 (dated by TCRdb to 2018 to 2021). Regarding the complete study: The collaborator samples originated in the United States, Italy and Spain and spanned the acute and convalescent phases of COVID-19. HLA class I and class II types, where available, came from metadata supplied by the sample provider rather than from assay-based typing. The samples were drawn from two sources: the first 160 participants of the ongoing ImmuneRACE study, and about 1,300 subjects contributed by 6 global collaborators. The sample metadata nearly always contained a de-identified subject ID, COVID-19 status, age in years and sex. The dataset comprised deeply sampled blood TCRbeta repertoires from subjects exposed to, actively infected with, or recovered from COVID-19. The material from the prospective study consisted of cDNA or gDNA derived from T cells, B-cell-depleted T cells, or PBMCs. The repertoires were made available in a free public database intended to serve as a resource for research on the immune response to SARS-CoV-2. Study-level results and caveats: How much clinical and demographic metadata was included differed by source and by participant, and the metadata was provided uncurated.

Concerning this clone: It has no known antigen specificity. No much larger clone is present one base from it, and per-base qualities are unavailable.

The immunoSEQ Assay, a bias-controlled multiplex PCR, was used to amplify TCRbeta CDR3 regions from genomic DNA. In the original analysis: The number of nucleated cells in each sample was estimated by amplification of reference gene primers within the assay. Sequence reads were collapsed and filtered to measure the absolute abundance of every unique TCRbeta CDR3 rearrangement. For each sample, productive Simpson clonality was calculated as the square root of Simpson's diversity index over productive rearrangements. Imported from immuneACCESS, the table was reduced by TCRdb to in-frame sequences with V and J called. These copies leave out some clones; in studies compared against another copy, an unresolved V gene accounts for under half, and the cause of the remainder is not known. V and J calls and clone size follow that table, whereas D and trimming were derived from the DNA. In this sample the table shows fewer than 65,000 clones, around 84% of which occur a single time. The top ten clones comprise 12% of the sample.

Collaborating institutions collected whole blood in K2EDTA tubes following their own protocols. For TCRbeta analysis, collaborator samples were shipped as frozen whole blood, as isolated PBMCs, or as DNA extracted from either sample type. In the germline V gene, CDR1 corresponds to LGHNA and CDR2 to YNFKEQ. V is cut back by 3 bases and J by 5 bases, with 9 bases in the junction unmatched. Counted from cysteine to phenylalanine, this CDR3 has 16 amino acids. Just the 48-base CDR3 DNA is kept, in frame starting at base 1. The receptor chain draws on TRBV4-2 and TRBJ2-3, with 9 middle bases fitting TRBD2. Sample: peripheral blood. The receptor was derived from a human donor in a cohort sampled during active COVID-19. The sequenced DNA is TGTGCCAGCAGCCAGGAATCTAGCGGGGCGGTAGATACGCAGTATTTT. Its coded protein is CASSQESSGAVDTQYF.